Listed here is a single T cell receptor (beta chain). Its antigen is not yet known. The sample originates from a study of CXCR3-negative and CXCR3-positive naive CD8 T cells (dated by TCRdb to 2018 to 2020). Broadly, across the study: In total, 130 million to 150 million TRB reads were obtained, or roughly 1.5 +/- 0.3 million reads per library. The diversity and physicochemical repertoire analyses included about a dozen donors pooled from two independent experiments. For the TRBV-TRBJ cluster analysis, the naive subsets came from 5 donors, while the memory cells came from 3 donors. Points the paper makes about the study in general: Similar TRBV-TRBJ usage was shown by naive CXCR3-negative and CXCR3-positive cells from the same donor, whereas distinct patterns were shown by memory cells. Both naive subsets had comparably high repertoire diversity, while memory CD8+ T cells had much lower repertoire diversity. Surface CD5, linked to self-reactivity in mice, was comparable between naive subsets; TCR interaction strength was therefore also inferred from TRB CDR3 physicochemical properties. TRB CDR3s from CXCR3-positive naive cells showed higher hydrophobicity (lower Kidera factor 4), lower energy, and higher strength and volume indices than CXCR3-negative naive cells. Freshly isolated PBMCs were used for most assays because CXCR3 expression went down partially after cryopreservation.

TCRdb lists the instrument as NextSeq 550. The Human TCR Profiling Kit (MiLaboratory) was used to make UMI-labeled 5' RACE TRB cDNA libraries. The full amount of extracted RNA was used for cDNA synthesis, and the full amount of resulting cDNA was used for PCR amplification. The libraries were made side by side, with each library going through the same number of PCR cycles. Per the authors' processing: With a requirement of at least two reads per UMI, MIGEC and MiXCR extracted about 50,000 +/- 10,000 unique UMI-labeled TRB cDNA molecules per library. An average of 40,000 +/- 10,000 functional in-frame TRB CDR3 nucleotide clonotypes without stop codons was found per library. After downsampling to 5000 UMI-labeled TRB molecules per sample, diversity metrics, including normalized Shannon-Wiener and Chao1, were computed in VDJtools. For the central five CDR3 residues, VDJtools calculated physicochemical properties weighted by clonotype size, namely interaction energy, strength, volume and Kidera factor 4. Following TCRdb reprocessing, every CDR3 protein sequence forms one entry, and DNA is not provided. In this record, the V and J calls reflect TCRdb's handling and not the investigators' own analysis. The sample has 6,400 or so distinct CDR3 sequences on record. The ten largest clones take up about 1.5% of the sample.

Each CD8+ T cell subset was flow-sorted in triplicate, and 300,000 or so cells per subset were placed directly into RLT lysis buffer. Naive CD8+ T cells were defined stringently as CD45RO-CCR7+CD27+CD95- to exclude memory contaminants. Peripheral blood mononuclear cells were isolated from buffy coats by standard density gradient centrifugation. A FACSAria III was used to flow-sort naive CD8+ T cells into CXCR3-negative and CXCR3-positive populations. Total RNA was extracted from sorted cells with an RNeasy Mini Kit. From the germline V gene, CDR1 is LGHNA and CDR2 is YSLEER. Its CDR3 holds 17 amino acids, cysteine through phenylalanine. No DNA appears here.

Sequencing was carried out using naive CXCR3+ CD8+ T cells from blood. The cell subset or site label of this sample denotes: CD45RO-CCR7+CD27+CD95- naive CD8+ T cells expressing CXCR3 (TNR3+). Rearrangement joined TRBV4-3 to TRBJ2-3; the TRBD1 assignment by TCRdb is unverifiable without DNA. The source is a human donor in good health. Some clones in this sample may be carry-over from other donors' samples. CDR3 loop: CASSQDSWRDKGDTQYF.